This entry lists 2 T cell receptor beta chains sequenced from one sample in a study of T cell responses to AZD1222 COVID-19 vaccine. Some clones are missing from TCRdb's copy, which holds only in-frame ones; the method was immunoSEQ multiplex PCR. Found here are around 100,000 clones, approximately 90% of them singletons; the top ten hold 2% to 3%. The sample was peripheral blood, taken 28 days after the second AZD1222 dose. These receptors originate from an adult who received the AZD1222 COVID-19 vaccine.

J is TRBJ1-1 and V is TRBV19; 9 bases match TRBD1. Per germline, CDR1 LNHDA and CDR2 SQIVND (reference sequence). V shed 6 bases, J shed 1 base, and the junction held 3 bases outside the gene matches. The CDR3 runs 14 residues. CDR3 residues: CASRRGQGNTEAFF. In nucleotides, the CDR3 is TGTGCCAGTAGAAGGGGACAGGGGAACACTGAAGCTTTCTTT.

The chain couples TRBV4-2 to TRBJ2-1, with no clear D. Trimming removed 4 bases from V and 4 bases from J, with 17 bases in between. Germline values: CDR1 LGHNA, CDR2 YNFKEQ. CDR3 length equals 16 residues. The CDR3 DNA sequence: TGTGCCAGCAGCCCGCGCTCCGATGCTGCATACAATGAGCAGTTCTTC. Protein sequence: CASSPRSDAAYNEQFF.